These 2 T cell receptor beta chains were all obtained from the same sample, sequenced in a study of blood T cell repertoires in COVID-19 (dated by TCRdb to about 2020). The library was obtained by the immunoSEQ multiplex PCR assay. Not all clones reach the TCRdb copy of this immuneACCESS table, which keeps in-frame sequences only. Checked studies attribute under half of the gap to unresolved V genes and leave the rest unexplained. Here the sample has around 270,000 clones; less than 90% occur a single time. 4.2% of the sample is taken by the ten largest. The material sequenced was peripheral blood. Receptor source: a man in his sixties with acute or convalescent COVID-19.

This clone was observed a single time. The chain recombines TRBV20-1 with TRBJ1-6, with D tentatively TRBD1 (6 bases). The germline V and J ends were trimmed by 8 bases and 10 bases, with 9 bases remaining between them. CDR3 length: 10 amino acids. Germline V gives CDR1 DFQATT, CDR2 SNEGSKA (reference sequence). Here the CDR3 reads CSSGESPLHF. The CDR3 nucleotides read TGCAGTTCAGGGGAATCACCCCTCCACTTT.

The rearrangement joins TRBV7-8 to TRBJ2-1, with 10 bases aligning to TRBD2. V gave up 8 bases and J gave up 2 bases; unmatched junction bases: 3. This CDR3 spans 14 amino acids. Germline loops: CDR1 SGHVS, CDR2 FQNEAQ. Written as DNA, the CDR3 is TGTGCCAGCCGGACTAGCGGAGCCTACAATGAGCAGTTCTTC. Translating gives CASRTSGAYNEQFF.